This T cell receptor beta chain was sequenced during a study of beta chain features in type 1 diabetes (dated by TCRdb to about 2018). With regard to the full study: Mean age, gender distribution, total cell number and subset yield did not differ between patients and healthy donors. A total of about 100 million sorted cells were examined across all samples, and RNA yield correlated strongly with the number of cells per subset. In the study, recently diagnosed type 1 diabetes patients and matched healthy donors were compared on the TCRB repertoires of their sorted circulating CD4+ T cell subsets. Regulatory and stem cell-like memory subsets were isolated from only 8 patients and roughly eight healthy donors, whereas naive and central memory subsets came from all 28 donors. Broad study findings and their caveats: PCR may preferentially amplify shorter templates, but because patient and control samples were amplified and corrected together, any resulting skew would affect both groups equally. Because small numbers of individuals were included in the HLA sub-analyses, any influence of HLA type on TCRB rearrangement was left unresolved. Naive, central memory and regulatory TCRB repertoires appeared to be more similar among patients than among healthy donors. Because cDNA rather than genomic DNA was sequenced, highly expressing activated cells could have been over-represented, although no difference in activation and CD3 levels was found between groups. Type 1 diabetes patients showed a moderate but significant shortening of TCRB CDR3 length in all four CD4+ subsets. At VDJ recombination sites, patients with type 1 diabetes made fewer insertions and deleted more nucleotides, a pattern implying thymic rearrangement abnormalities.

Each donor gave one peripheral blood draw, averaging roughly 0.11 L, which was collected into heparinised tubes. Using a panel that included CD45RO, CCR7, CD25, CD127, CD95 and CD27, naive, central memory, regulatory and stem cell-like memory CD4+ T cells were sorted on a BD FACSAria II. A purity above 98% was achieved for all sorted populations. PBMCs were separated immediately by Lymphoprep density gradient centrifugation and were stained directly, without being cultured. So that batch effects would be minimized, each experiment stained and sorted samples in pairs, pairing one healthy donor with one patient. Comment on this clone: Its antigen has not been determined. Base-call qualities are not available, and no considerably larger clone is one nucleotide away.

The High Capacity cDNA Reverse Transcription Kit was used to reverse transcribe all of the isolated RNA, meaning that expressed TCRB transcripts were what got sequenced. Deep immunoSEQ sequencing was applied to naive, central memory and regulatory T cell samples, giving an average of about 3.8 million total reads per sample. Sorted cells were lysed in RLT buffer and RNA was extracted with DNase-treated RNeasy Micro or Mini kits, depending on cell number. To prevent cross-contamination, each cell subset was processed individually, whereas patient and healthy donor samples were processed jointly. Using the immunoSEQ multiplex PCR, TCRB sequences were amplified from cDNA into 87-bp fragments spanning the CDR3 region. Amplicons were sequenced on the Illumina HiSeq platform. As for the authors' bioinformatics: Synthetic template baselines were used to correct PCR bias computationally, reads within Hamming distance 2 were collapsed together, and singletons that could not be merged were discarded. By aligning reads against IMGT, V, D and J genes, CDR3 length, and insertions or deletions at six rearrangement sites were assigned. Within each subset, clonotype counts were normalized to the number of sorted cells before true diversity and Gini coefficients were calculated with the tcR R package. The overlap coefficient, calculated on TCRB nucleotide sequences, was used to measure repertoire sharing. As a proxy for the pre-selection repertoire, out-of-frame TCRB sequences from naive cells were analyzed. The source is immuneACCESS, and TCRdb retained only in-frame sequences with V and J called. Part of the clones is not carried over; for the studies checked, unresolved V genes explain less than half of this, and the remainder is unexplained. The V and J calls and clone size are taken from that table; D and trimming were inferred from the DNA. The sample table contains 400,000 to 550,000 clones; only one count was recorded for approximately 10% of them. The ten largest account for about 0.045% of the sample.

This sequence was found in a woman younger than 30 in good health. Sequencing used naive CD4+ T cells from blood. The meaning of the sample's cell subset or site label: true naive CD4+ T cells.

The DNA sequence is TGTGCCAGCAGCTTAGGACCTGGGGGGTACGAGCAGTACGTC. Its coded protein is CASSLGPGGYEQYV. The sequence is built from TRBV7-8 and TRBJ2-7; the D gene is perhaps TRBD2, from 6 matching bases. The CDR3 spans 14 residues, from the cysteine through the valine. The retained sequence is limited to the CDR3, 42 bases, with the frame set at the first base. The germline V gene supplies CDR1 SGHVS and CDR2 FQNEAQ. V sheds 1 base and J sheds 4 bases, leaving 11 bases between their ends.